This T cell receptor (beta chain) was identified in a study of CD8 T cells in Susac syndrome. Germline V gene data show CDR1 as MNHNY and CDR2 as SVGAGI (reference sequence). The V and J ends lost 6 bases and 4 bases respectively, with 12 bases between them. The CDR3 is 13 residues long. Random hexamers were used to reverse transcribe the RNA input (0.5 to 1 ug). A multiplex approach, immunoSEQ multiplex PCR, amplified TCR beta CDR3 across 54 Vbeta and 13 Jbeta. TCRdb analysed the immunoSEQ multiplex PCR reads with MiXCR anew, one entry per CDR3 protein. The data contain 120,000 or so distinct CDR3 sequences, 90% to 95% of them singletons. CD8+ and CD4+ T cells were negatively isolated; TEMRA cells were FACS-enriched.

Sequences were obtained from CD4+ T cells from PBMCs. The receptor comes from a human donor in good health. The J gene is TRBJ1-2, the V gene TRBV6-6, with D possibly TRBD1 on 6 matching bases. CDR3 sequence reads: CASSPGQSYGYTF. Written as DNA, the CDR3 is TGTGCCAGCAGCCCCGGACAGAGCTATGGCTACACCTTC.